This T cell receptor beta chain was recovered during a study of control samples from healthy donors and cancer patients. The method was immunoSEQ multiplex PCR; TCRdb's version includes in-frame clones alone and lacks a portion of them. The data contain approximately 140,000 clones, roughly 92% of them singletons. The CDR3 runs to 15 residues. Trimming took 0 bases from V and 6 from J; bases not matched to a gene: 5. CDR1 is MNHNY, CDR2 SVGAGI, per germline (reference sequence). Sequenced sample: blood. The receptor was isolated from a middle-aged man in good health. The chain has TRBV6-6 and TRBJ2-7, with TRBD1 matching over 10 bases. For the CDR3, the DNA is TGTGCCAGCAGTTACTCGTGGGACAGGGGTGCCGAGCAGTACTTC. This translates into CASSYSWDRGAEQYF.